The T cell receptor (beta chain) described here comes from a study of metastatic and nonmetastatic thyroid tumors. Across the study: Across peripheral blood and tumor or nodule tissue samples taken from malignant and benign thyroid patients, the repertoires were compared with one another.

Trimming stripped 5 bases from V and 4 bases from J, with 15 bases between. The CDR3 has 15 residues. With MiXCR, TCRdb called clones anew from the PCR reads. The profile shows 14,000 to 15,000 clones, less than 4.5% of them singletons. This clone was seen a handful of times. Antigen: not known. No patient received treatment before thyroid surgery. Findings and limits, study-wide: Reports indicated that malignant thyroid tumors showed significantly higher TCR beta diversity than benign nodules did, in blood and tumor.

The origin of this receptor is a female donor with papillary thyroid cancer or a benign thyroid nodule (not recorded which). Some clones in this sample may be carry-over from other donors' samples. Sequencing was performed on tumor tissue. The rearrangement uses TRBV12-3 or TRBV12-4 and TRBJ1-5; the D is unclear. This CDR3 is CASSPSGRVNQPQHF. The CDR3 DNA reads as TGTGCCAGCAGTCCCAGCGGGCGGGTTAATCAGCCCCAGCATTTT.